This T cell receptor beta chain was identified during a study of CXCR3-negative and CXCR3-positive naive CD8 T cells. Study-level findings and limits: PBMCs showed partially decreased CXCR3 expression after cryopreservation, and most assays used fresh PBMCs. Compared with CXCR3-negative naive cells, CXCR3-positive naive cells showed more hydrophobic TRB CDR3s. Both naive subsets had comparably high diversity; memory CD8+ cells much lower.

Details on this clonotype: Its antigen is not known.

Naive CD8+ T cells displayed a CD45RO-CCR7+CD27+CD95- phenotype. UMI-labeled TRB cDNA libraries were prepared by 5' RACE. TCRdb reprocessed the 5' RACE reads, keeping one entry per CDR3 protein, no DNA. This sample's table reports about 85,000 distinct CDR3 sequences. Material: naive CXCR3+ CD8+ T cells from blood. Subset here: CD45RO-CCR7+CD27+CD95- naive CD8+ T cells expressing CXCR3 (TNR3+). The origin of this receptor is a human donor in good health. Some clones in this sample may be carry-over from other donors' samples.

The CDR3 is CASSLGIQGRNTEAFF. The chain carries TRBV7-2 and TRBJ1-1; TCRdb's D gene call, TRBD1, goes unchecked for lack of DNA. From germline, CDR1 is SGHTA and CDR2 FQGNSA. The CDR3 spans 16 residues.